The clone carrying this T cell receptor (beta chain) appeared a few times. No antigen is known for it. Primers: 60 Vbeta forward and 13 Jbeta reverse. Sequenced by immunoSEQ multiplex PCR; TCRdb stores in-frame clones only, minus some. This sample has 100,000 to 120,000 clones, with more than 65% found just once. This sample is drawn from a study of cytomegalovirus exposure and HLA in healthy donors. General study results and limits: In an earlier analysis, productive rearrangement rates for most beta V segments clustered near 87% or 30%.

The CDR3 totals 14 residues. Germline values: CDR1 SGHTS, CDR2 YDEGEE. V lost 2 bases, J lost 3 bases, and 11 bases lay in between. The specimen sequenced was PBMCs. The V call is TRBV5-8, the J call TRBJ1-2; TRBD1 is a possible D gene (5 bases). This sequence originates from a man aged 25-45 years in good health and CMV-seropositive. The CDR3 DNA is TGTGCCAGCAGCTTCAGGGCTACGGACTATGGCTACACCTTC. This sequence encodes CASSFRATDYGYTF.